This TCR beta chain was documented in a study of T cell clones after liver transplantation. TCRdb's table, derived via immunoSEQ multiplex PCR, lists solely in-frame clones and lacks some. The top ten clones hold roughly 0.6% of a sample with over 60,000 clones, about four fifths of them seen once. Trimming took off 1 base at V and 0 bases at J, with 10 bases between the two ends. CDR1 LGHNA and CDR2 YNFKEQ come from the germline V gene. The CDR3 is 15 residues long. Concerning this clone itself: The antigen is unknown.

Study-level findings and limits: Graft donor-reactive T cells possibly entered the graft instead of undergoing deletion.

The sample consisted of CD4+ T cells from blood, taken before liver transplant. The chain joins TRBV4-2 to TRBJ2-7; D remains ambiguous. This TCR was sampled from a human donor who received a liver transplant. The DNA for the CDR3 is TGTGCCAGCAGCCAAGGGGGTGGGGACTCCTACGAGCAGTACTTC. This gives the protein CASSQGGGDSYEQYF.